Presented here are 27 T cell receptor beta chains from one specimen sequenced in a study of blood T cell repertoires in COVID-19. Repertoires were generated with immunoSEQ multiplex PCR, while TCRdb's copy carries only in-frame clones and drops some. The table records 270,000 or so clones, around 90% of them present only once. Sequencing was performed on peripheral blood. These receptors were obtained from a woman in her thirties or forties who had recovered from COVID-19.

The chain recombines TRBV24-1 with TRBJ2-2; 8 nucleotides align to TRBD2. Trimming took 5 bases from V and 0 from J; bases not matched to a gene: 7. Germline values: CDR1 KGHDR, CDR2 SFDVKD. The CDR3 runs 17 residues. The CDR3 region is CATSGGGREANTGELFF. DNA of the CDR3: TGTGCCACCAGTGGTGGAGGGCGGGAGGCGAACACCGGGGAGCTGTTTTTT.

The rearrangement links TRBV5-6 to TRBJ1-4; the D is unclear. This CDR3 spans 15 amino acids. Between the trimmed V and J ends, which lost 0 bases and 5 bases, there was a span of 11 bases. Germline CDR1 and CDR2: SGHDT and YYEEEE. The CDR3 loop is CASSLGWAGNEKLFF. Written as DNA, the CDR3 is TGTGCCAGCAGCTTGGGTTGGGCAGGCAATGAAAAACTGTTTTTT. Supplemented by reference TRBV5-6 and TRBJ1-4, the full variable domain reads DAGVTQSPTHLIKTRGQQVTLRCSPKSGHDTVSWYQQALGQGPQFIFQYYEEEERQRGNFPDRFSGHQFPNYSSELNVNALLLGDSALYLCASSLGWAGNEKLFFGSGTQLSVL.

CDR3 in amino acids: CASSLTLAGGGGFRNEQFF. The CDR3, as DNA: TGCGCCAGCAGCTTGACCCTAGCGGGAGGGGGGGGTTTTAGAAATGAGCAGTTCTTC. This chain uses TRBV5-1 with TRBJ2-1, with 12 bases aligning to TRBD2. The CDR3 loop spans 19 amino acids. V gave up 1 base and J gave up 7 bases; unmatched junction bases: 15. Germline V gene data show CDR1 as SGHRS and CDR2 as YFSETQ.

The V gene is TRBV18, the J gene TRBJ2-4; 9 bases fit TRBD1. Trimming at V came to 0 bases and at J to 0 bases, leaving 9 bases not matched to a gene. Germline V gene sequence: CDR1 KGHSH, CDR2 LQKENI. The CDR3 runs to 19 residues. The chain's CDR3 is CASSPPDRGQALAKNIQYF. The DNA for the CDR3 is TGTGCCAGCTCACCACCGGACAGGGGCCAAGCCCTAGCCAAAAACATTCAGTACTTC.

The chain carries TRBV12-3 or TRBV12-4 and TRBJ2-3; perhaps TRBD1 as D (5 bases). The CDR3 sequence is 12 residues long. Trimming left V 5 bases short and J 7 bases short, with 10 bases between. The CDR3 loop reads CASSPDSHTQYF. CDR3 sequence (DNA): TGTGCCAGCAGTCCCGACAGCCATACGCAGTATTTT.

V usage is TRBV7-3 and J usage is TRBJ2-3; TRBD1 aligns across 7 bases. Germline values: CDR1 SGHTA, CDR2 FQGTGA. This CDR3 spans 15 amino acids. V dropped 5 bases and J dropped 2; count of bases not matched to a gene: 7. The CDR3 reads CASSRGQPHTDTQYF. Written as DNA, the CDR3 is TGTGCCAGCAGCCGGGGACAGCCCCACACAGATACGCAGTATTTT.

The rearrangement joins TRBV3-1 (or the pseudogene TRBV3-2) to TRBJ2-7; D remains ambiguous. Germline V lookup: CDR1 LGHDT, CDR2 YNNKEL (reference sequence). Between the trimmed V and J ends, which lost 4 bases and 2 bases, there was a span of 6 bases. The CDR3 is 12 amino acids. The chain's CDR3 is CASSRLAYEQYF. For the CDR3, the DNA is TGTGCCAGCAGCCGCCTAGCCTACGAGCAGTACTTC.

This rearrangement joins TRBV5-1 to TRBJ2-7, with TRBD2 as a possible D gene (6 bases). Between the trimmed V and J ends, which lost 0 bases and 6 bases, there was a span of 22 bases. CDR1 is SGHRS, CDR2 YFSETQ, per germline. This CDR3 spans 17 amino acids. As DNA, the CDR3 is TGCGCCAGCAGCTTGGCGGGATCCGGGACGCCGCGGGGCGAGCAGTACTTC. This translates into CASSLAGSGTPRGEQYF. Filled out from reference TRBV5-1 and TRBJ2-7, the complete variable domain reads KAGVTQTPRYLIKTRGQQVTLSCSPISGHRSVSWYQQTPGQGLQFLFEYFSETQRNKGNFPGRFSGRQFSNSRSEMNVSTLELGDSALYLCASSLAGSGTPRGEQYFGPGTRLTVT.

The chain carries TRBV2 and TRBJ1-1, with D hard to call. Germline assignment: CDR1 SNHLY and CDR2 FYNNEI. This CDR3 spans 11 amino acids. Trimming took 8 bases from V and 1 from J, leaving 5 bases between them. Here the CDR3 DNA reads TGTGCCAGCGTATGGAACACTGAAGCTTTCTTT. As protein: CASVWNTEAFF.

In the case of this clone: It is unclear where the CDR3 begins or ends on the DNA, so no DNA is shown, and the CDR3 is as TCRdb lists it. The chain is built from TRBV5-1 and TRBJ1-4. The CDR3 has 18 amino acids, counting both end residues. Per the germline V gene, CDR1 is SGHRS and CDR2 is YFSETQ. The CDR3 sequence: CASSLECFLCQGGEKLFF.

The CDR3 DNA follows: TGTGCCAGCTCACCCGGGACAGGGGGCAACAATCAGCCCCAGCATTTT. It is translated as CASSPGTGGNNQPQHF. V and J are TRBV18 and TRBJ1-5; 12 bases line up with TRBD1. The CDR3 loop spans 16 amino acids. Per the germline V gene, CDR1 is KGHSH and CDR2 is LQKENI. Trimming cost V 3 bases and J 3 bases; bases outside gene matches: 3.

This chain uses TRBV3-1 (or the pseudogene TRBV3-2) with TRBJ2-1; 7 positions agree with TRBD2. Germline CDR1 and CDR2: LGHDT and YNNKEL (reference sequence). This CDR3 is 14 amino acids long. The ends lost 1 base at V and 8 bases at J; junction bases unmatched: 5. CDR3 DNA: TGTGCCAGCAGCCAAGCGGGAGGCTGGCATGAGCAGTTCTTC. Translation: CASSQAGGWHEQFF.

This clone occurred once. The V gene is TRBV5-1, the J gene TRBJ2-1, with 9 bases that match TRBD1. V dropped 4 bases and J dropped 6; count of bases not matched to a gene: 17. This CDR3 region has 18 residues. Germline V gene lookup returns CDR1 SGHRS and CDR2 YFSETQ. The CDR3 region is CASSAPGQGQRIFNEQFF. As DNA, the CDR3 is TGCGCCAGCAGCGCCCCGGGACAGGGACAAAGGATTTTCAATGAGCAGTTCTTC.

This clone was observed once. This sequence joins TRBV28 and TRBJ2-7; possible D gene TRBD1, 6 bases. Germline CDR1 is MDHEN and CDR2 is SYDVKM. The germline V and J ends were trimmed by 8 bases and 2 bases, with 19 bases remaining between them. There are 15 residues in the CDR3. The CDR3 sequence is CASGTLALEPYEQYF. The CDR3 bases are TGTGCCAGCGGGACACTCGCCCTGGAGCCCTACGAGCAGTACTTC.

This clone appeared once. The chain joins TRBV7-2 to TRBJ2-7, with D possibly matching TRBD2 (5 bases). The ends were cut back, 5 bases at V and 12 bases at J, with 17 bases in the middle. The CDR3 length is 12 residues. Germline CDR1 reads SGHTA; CDR2 reads FQGNSA. The CDR3 DNA reads TGTGCCAGCAGCCCCTCCCACGGACTGTGGTACTTC. Translation gives CASSPSHGLWYF.

The rearrangement uses TRBV7-9 and TRBJ2-3, with 8 nucleotides matching TRBD2. Per the germline V gene, CDR1 is SEHNR and CDR2 is FQNEAQ (reference sequence). J was trimmed by 0 bases and V by 5 bases; bases with no gene match: 7. This CDR3 is 16 amino acids long. The CDR3 sequence: CASSPGGAGSTDTQYF. The CDR3 DNA reads TGTGCCAGCAGCCCCGGGGGGGCAGGGAGCACAGATACGCAGTATTTT.

The chain uses TRBV7-9 and TRBJ2-7; D is unresolved. The V end lost 2 bases, the J end lost 3 bases, and 8 bases lay between the germline ends. The CDR3 covers 13 residues. From germline, CDR1 is SEHNR and CDR2 FQNEAQ (reference sequence). The CDR3 loop is CASSLSIGYEQYF. DNA for the CDR3: TGTGCCAGCAGCTTATCCATCGGCTACGAGCAGTACTTC.

The chain has TRBV27 and TRBJ1-2; 7 bases line up with TRBD1. This CDR3 region has 15 residues. In germline, CDR1 is MNHEY, CDR2 SMNVEV (reference sequence). J was trimmed by 4 bases and V by 5 bases; bases with no gene match: 10. CDR3 in amino acids: CASSPLGQPFYGYTF. The CDR3 DNA reads TGTGCCAGCAGTCCGCTGGGACAGCCTTTCTATGGCTACACCTTC.

The V gene is TRBV28, the J gene TRBJ1-5; D unclear. There are 14 residues in the CDR3. V was trimmed by 3 bases and J by 4 bases, leaving 10 bases between them. Germline assignment: CDR1 MDHEN and CDR2 SYDVKM. The DNA of the CDR3 is TGTGCCAGCAGTTTGGTCAGACTGAATCAGCCCCAGCATTTT. Translated: CASSLVRLNQPQHF.

The gene calls are TRBV5-1 and TRBJ1-2, with 8 positions matching TRBD1. The junction had 3 bases not matched to a gene; V was cut back by 5 bases and J by 6 bases. CDR1 is SGHRS, CDR2 YFSETQ, per germline. The CDR3 loop spans 12 amino acids. Here the CDR3 reads CASRQGDDGYTF. For the CDR3, the DNA is TGCGCCAGCAGACAGGGGGACGATGGCTACACCTTC.

This clone was recorded only once. The CDR3 sequence: CASSGTSGRQSSYNEQFF. The CDR3 DNA reads as TGTGCCAGCAGCGGGACTAGCGGGAGGCAGAGCTCCTACAATGAGCAGTTCTTC. J is TRBJ2-1 and V is TRBV3-1 (or the pseudogene TRBV3-2); TRBD2 matches at 15 bases. Trimming took 5 bases from V and 0 from J; bases not matched to a gene: 5. CDR1 is LGHDT, CDR2 YNNKEL, per germline (reference sequence). CDR3 length: 18 residues.

The table lists this clone with a count of one. The rearrangement joins TRBV9 to TRBJ2-5, with 13 bases that match TRBD2. The V and J ends lost 4 bases and 4 bases, in that order; junction bases with no gene match: 7. CDR3 length equals 16 residues. CDR1 and CDR2 (germline): SGDLS, YYNGEE. CDR3 sequence reads: CASSPGLAGFSETQYF. The CDR3 bases are TGTGCCAGCAGCCCGGGACTAGCGGGATTTTCAGAGACCCAGTACTTC.

This chain joins TRBV19 and TRBJ1-6; D ambiguous. With 5 bases removed from V and 0 bases from J, the gap between germline ends came to 11 bases. The germline V gene has CDR1 LNHDA and CDR2 SQIVND (reference sequence). The CDR3 extends over 16 amino acids. CDR3 coding DNA: TGTGCCAGTAGTGCCGGGAAGAGCTCCTATAATTCACCCCTCCACTTT. Protein sequence: CASSAGKSSYNSPLHF. The variable domain in full, completed from reference TRBV19 and TRBJ1-6, reads DGGITQSPKYLFRKEGQNVTLSCEQNLNHDAMYWYRQDPGQGLRLIYYSQIVNDFQKGDIAEGYSVSREKKESFPLTVTSAQKNPTAFYLCASSAGKSSYNSPLHFGNGTRLTVT.

In this sample, this clone turned up a few times. The same CDR3 also results from other DNA sequences found in this sample. This chain connects TRBV27 to TRBJ2-7; 10 bases match TRBD2. CDR1 and CDR2 from the germline V gene are MNHEY and SMNVEV (reference sequence). This CDR3 is 15 amino acids long. With 3 bases clipped from V and 3 bases from J, the junction kept 5 bases outside the gene matches. The CDR3 sequence is CASSLLAGESYEQYF. The CDR3 DNA reads as TGTGCCAGCAGTTTGCTAGCGGGAGAAAGCTACGAGCAGTACTTC.

The chain carries TRBV19 and TRBJ1-1; D possibly corresponds to TRBD1 (6 bases). The V gene lost 3 bases and the J gene lost 0 bases, with 17 bases spanning the gap. There are 17 residues in the CDR3. The germline V gene has CDR1 LNHDA and CDR2 SQIVND (reference sequence). CDR3 protein: CASSIFTGTSMNTEAFF. The CDR3 nucleotides read TGTGCCAGTAGTATTTTTACAGGGACTAGCATGAACACTGAAGCTTTCTTT.

This clone was seen only once. The rearrangement uses TRBV12-3 or TRBV12-4 and TRBJ1-6; no clear D gene. Trimming cost V 7 bases and J 6 bases, with 10 bases left between them. CDR3 length equals 13 residues. In DNA, the CDR3 is TGTGCCAGCACCCAAAACAGTAATTCACCCCTCCACTTT. Its translation is CASTQNSNSPLHF.

The chain links TRBV2 to TRBJ2-3; TRBD2 might be the D (6 bases). This CDR3 is built from 16 residues. CDR1 is SNHLY and CDR2 is FYNNEI in the germline V gene. Trimming removed 4 bases at V and 0 bases at J, with 14 bases between. The CDR3 nucleotides are TGTGCCAGCAGTGCCCCTAGCGCCTATAGCACAGATACGCAGTATTTT. It encodes CASSAPSAYSTDTQYF.